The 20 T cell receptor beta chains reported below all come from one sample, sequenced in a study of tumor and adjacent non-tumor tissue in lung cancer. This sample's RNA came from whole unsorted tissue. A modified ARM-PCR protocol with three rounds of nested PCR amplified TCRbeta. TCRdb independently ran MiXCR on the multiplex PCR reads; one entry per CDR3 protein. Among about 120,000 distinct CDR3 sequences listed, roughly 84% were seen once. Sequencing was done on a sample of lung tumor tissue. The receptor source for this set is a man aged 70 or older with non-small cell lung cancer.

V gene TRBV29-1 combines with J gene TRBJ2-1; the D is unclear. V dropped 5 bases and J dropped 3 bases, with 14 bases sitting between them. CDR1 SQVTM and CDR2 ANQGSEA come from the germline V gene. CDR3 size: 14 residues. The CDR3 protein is CSVPQDGYYNEQFF. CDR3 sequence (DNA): TGCAGCGTTCCTCAGGATGGATACTACAATGAGCAGTTCTTC.

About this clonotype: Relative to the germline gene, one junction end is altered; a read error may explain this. The CDR3 nucleotides are TGTGGCAGCAGTTTAAGTAGCGGAGGTCTGGTGGAGACCCAGTACTTC. Residues: CGSSLSSGGLVETQYF. The V and J genes are TRBV12-3 or TRBV12-4 and TRBJ2-5, with a weak D call TRBD2 (6 bases). The CDR3 has 16 amino acids.

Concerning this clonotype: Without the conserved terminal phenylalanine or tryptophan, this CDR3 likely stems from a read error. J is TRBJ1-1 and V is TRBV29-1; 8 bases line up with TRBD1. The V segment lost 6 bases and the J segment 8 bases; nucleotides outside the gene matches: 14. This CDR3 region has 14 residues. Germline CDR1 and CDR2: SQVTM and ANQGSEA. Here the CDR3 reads CSVFGQGSKTEAFY. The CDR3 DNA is TGCAGCGTCTTCGGACAGGGATCTAAAACAGAAGCTTTCTAT.

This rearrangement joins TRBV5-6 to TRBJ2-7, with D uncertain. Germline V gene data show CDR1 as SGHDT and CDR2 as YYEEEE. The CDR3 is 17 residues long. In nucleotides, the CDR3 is TGTATCAGCAGCTCGGAGAGAGTTACAGTAAAGTCCTACGAGCAGTACTTC. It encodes CISSSERVTVKSYEQYF. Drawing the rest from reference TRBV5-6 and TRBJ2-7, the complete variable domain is DAGVTQSPTHLIKTRGQQVTLRCSPKSGHDTVSWYQQALGQGPQFIFQYYEEEERQRGNFPDRFSGHQFPNYSSELNVNALLLGDSALYLCISSSERVTVKSYEQYFGPGTRLTVT.

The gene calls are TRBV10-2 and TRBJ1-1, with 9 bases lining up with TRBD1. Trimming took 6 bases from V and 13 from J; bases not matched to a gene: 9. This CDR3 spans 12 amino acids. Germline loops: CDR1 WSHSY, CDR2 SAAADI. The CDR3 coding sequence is TGCGCCAGCAGGGACAGGGGTGCTGAACTTTTCTTT. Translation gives CASRDRGAELFF.

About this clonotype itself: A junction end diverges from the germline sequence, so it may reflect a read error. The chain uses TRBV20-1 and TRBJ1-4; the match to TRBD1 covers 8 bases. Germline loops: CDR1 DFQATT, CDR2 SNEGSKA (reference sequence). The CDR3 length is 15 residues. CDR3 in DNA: TGCAATGCTAGAGACCAGAGGACAGGGAATGAAAAACTGTTTTTT. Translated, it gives CNARDQRTGNEKLFF.

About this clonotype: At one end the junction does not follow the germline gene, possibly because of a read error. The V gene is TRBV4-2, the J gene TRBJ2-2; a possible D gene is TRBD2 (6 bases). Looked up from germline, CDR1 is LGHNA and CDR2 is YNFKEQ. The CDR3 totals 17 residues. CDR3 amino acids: CASSQERLVGDTGELSF. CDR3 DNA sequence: TGTGCCAGCAGCCAAGAGCGACTAGTGGGAGACACCGGGGAGCTGTCCTTT.

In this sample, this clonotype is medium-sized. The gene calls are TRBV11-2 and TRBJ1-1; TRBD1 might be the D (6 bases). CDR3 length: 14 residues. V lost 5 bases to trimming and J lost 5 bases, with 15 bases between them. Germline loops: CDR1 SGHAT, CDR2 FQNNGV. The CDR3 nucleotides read TGTGCCAGCAGCCTACACAGGGTTTTGACTGAAGCTTTCTTT. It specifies CASSLHRVLTEAFF.

CDR3 region: CASSLDPGSSYNEQFF. In DNA form, the CDR3 reads TGTGCCAGCAGCTTAGATCCAGGGAGCTCCTACAATGAGCAGTTCTTC. The chain is built from TRBV11-2 and TRBJ2-1, with D perhaps given as TRBD1 or TRBD2 (5 bases each). Germline CDR1 SGHAT, CDR2 FQNNGV. This CDR3 contains 16 residues. V gave up 0 bases and J gave up 0 bases, with 9 bases separating them.

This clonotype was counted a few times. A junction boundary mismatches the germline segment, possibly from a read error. In DNA form, the CDR3 reads TGCAGCGTTACCCACTGGACAGGGGACTACAATGAACAGTTCTTC. This sequence encodes CSVTHWTGDYNEQFF. This rearrangement joins TRBV29-1 to TRBJ2-1; 9 bases are shared with TRBD1. Germline CDR1 SQVTM, CDR2 ANQGSEA. This CDR3 is built from 15 residues.

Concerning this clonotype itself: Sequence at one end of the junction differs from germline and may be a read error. The CDR3 sequence: CASSSPDRLNTEASF. The CDR3 DNA reads TGTGCCAGCAGCTCACCGGACAGGCTTAACACTGAAGCTTCCTTT. This sequence joins TRBV6-5 and TRBJ1-1, with 7 bases identical to TRBD1. The CDR3 contains 15 residues. CDR1 and CDR2 (germline): MNHEY, SVGAGI.

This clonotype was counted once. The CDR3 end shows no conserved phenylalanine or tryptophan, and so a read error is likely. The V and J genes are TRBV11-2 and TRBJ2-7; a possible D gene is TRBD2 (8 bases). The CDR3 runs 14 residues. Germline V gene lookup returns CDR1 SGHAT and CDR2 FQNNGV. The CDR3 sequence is CASSGDSISYGQYI. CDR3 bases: TGTGCCAGTAGCGGGGACAGCATAAGCTACGGGCAGTACATC.

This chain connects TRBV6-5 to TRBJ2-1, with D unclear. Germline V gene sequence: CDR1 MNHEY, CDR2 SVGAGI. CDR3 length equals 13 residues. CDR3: CVRRESGHDEQFF. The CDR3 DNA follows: TGTGTCAGAAGAGAGTCCGGCCACGATGAGCAGTTCTTC.

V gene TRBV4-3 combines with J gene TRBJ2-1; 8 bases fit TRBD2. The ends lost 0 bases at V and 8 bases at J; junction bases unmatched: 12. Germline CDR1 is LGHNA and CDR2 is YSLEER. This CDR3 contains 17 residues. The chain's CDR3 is CASSQDPAGAGYDEQFF. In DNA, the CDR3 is TGCGCCAGCAGCCAAGATCCAGCGGGAGCTGGATACGATGAGCAGTTCTTC.

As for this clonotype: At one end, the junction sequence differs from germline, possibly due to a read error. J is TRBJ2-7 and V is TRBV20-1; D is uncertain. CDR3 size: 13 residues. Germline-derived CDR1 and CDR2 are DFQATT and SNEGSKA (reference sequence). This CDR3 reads CSPITPYSYEQYF. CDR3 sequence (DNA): TGTAGCCCTATCACGCCCTACTCCTACGAGCAGTACTTC.

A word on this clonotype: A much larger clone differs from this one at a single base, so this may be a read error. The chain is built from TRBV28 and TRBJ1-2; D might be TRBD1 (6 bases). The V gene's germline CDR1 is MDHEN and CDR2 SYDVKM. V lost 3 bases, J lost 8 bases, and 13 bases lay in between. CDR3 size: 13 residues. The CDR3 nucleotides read TGTGCCAGCAGTTTGGGCAGGGGATTGGGCTACACCTTC. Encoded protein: CASSLGRGLGYTF.

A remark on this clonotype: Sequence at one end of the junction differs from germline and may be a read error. The CDR3 sequence: CASNYKVNTEAFF. As DNA, the CDR3 is TGTGCAAGCAACTATAAGGTGAACACTGAAGCTTTCTTT. The V call is TRBV5-6, the J call TRBJ1-1; D gene ambiguous. Germline CDR1 SGHDT, CDR2 YYEEEE. The CDR3 consists of 13 residues.

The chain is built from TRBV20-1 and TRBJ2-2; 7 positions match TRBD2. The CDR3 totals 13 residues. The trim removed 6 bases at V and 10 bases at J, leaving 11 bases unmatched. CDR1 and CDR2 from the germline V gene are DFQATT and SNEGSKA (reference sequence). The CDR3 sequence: CSASEGGSEELFF. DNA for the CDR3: TGCAGTGCCAGTGAGGGAGGGAGCGAGGAGCTGTTTTTT.

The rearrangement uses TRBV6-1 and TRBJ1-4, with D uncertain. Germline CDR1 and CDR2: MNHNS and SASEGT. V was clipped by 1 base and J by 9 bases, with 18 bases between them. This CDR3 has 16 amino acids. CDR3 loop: CASSEVGLCADQKLFF. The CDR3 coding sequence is TGTGCCAGCAGTGAAGTGGGTTTATGTGCAGATCAAAAACTGTTTTTT.

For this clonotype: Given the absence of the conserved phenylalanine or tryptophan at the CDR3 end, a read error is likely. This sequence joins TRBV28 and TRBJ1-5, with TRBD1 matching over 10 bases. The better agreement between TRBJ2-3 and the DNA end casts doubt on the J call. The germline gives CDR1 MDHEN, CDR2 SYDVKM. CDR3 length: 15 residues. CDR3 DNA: TGTGCCAGCAGGGGGACAGGGGAGGACAATCAGCCCCAGTATTTA. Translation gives CASRGTGEDNQPQYL.